This TCR beta chain came from a study of tumor-infiltrating lymphocytes in primary liver carcinoma. Study-wide results and caveats: Tumor region pairs showed greater overlap than either tumor-adjacent or tumor-blood pairs did.

Using a constant-region primer together with ProtoScript II reverse transcriptase, TCR beta cDNA was made from 500 ng of total RNA. TCR beta libraries came from three nested multiplex PCR rounds using slightly modified ARM-PCR. Each of the first two PCR rounds ran around 10 cycles with TRBV1-TRBV30 forward and C-beta reverse primers. TCRdb reprocessed the multiplex PCR reads via MiXCR and lists one record per CDR3 protein. The sample lists 45,000 to 55,000 distinct CDR3 sequences, about 80% seen once, with around 23% in the top ten. Unsorted bulk tissue, roughly 20-34 mg of it, served as the source for co-extraction of RNA and DNA. Primary liver carcinoma, confirmed by histopathology, was surgically resected. Chronic HBV infection was present in the patients, who were treatment-naive. Germline assignment: CDR1 MGHDK and CDR2 SYGVNS. The V gene lost 2 bases and the J gene lost 5 bases, with 0 bases spanning the gap. This CDR3 has 10 residues.

This clonotype was seen a handful of times. Its specificity is unknown. The origin of this receptor is a man in his forties with primary liver carcinoma and hepatitis B virus infection. The sequenced sample consisted of liver tumor tissue from sampling region 2. Subset meaning: tumor region T2, inferior pole. This sequence joins TRBV25-1 and TRBJ2-5; D call uncertain. CDR3 in DNA: TGTGCCAGCAGTGAAGAGACCCAGTACTTC. Its translation: CASSEETQYF.